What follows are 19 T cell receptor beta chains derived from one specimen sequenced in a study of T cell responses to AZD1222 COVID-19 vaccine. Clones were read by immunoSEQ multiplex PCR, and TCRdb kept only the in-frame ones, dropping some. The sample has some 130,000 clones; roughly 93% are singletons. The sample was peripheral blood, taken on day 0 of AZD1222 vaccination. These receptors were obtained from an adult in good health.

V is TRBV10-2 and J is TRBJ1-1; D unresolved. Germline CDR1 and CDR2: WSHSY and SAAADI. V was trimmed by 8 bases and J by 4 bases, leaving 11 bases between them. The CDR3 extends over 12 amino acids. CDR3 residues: CASAGEITEAFF. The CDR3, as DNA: TGCGCCAGCGCGGGAGAGATCACTGAAGCTTTCTTT.

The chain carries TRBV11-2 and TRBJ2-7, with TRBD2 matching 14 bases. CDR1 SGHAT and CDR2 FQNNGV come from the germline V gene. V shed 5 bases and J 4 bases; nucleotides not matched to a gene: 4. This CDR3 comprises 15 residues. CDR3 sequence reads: CASSPTSGRAYEQYF. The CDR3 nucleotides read TGTGCCAGCAGCCCGACTAGCGGGAGGGCTTACGAGCAGTACTTC. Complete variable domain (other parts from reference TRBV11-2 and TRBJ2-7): EAGVAQSPRYKIIEKRQSVAFWCNPISGHATLYWYQQILGQGPKLLIQFQNNGVVDDSQLPKDRFSAERLKGVDSTLKIQPAKLEDSAVYLCASSPTSGRAYEQYFGPGTRLTVT.

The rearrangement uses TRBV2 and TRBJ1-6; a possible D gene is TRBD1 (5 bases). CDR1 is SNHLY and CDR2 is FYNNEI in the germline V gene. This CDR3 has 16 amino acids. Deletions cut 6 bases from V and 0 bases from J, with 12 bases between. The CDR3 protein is CASSGGPGSYNSPLHF. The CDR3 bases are TGTGCCAGCAGCGGGGGTCCCGGCTCCTATAATTCACCCCTCCACTTT.

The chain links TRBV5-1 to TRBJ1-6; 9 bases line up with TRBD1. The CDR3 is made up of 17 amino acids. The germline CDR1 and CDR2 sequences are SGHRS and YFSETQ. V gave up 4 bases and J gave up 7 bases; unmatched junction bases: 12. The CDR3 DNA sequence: TGCGCCAGCAGCCTTCGCCCGACGACAGGGGGAAATTCACCCCTCCACTTT. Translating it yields CASSLRPTTGGNSPLHF.

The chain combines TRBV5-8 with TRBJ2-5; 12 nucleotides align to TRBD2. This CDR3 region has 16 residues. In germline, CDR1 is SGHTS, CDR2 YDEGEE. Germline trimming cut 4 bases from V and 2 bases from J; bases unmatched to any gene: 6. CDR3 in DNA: TGTGCCAGCAGCCCCGGGACTAGCGGGTTACAAGAGACCCAGTACTTC. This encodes CASSPGTSGLQETQYF.

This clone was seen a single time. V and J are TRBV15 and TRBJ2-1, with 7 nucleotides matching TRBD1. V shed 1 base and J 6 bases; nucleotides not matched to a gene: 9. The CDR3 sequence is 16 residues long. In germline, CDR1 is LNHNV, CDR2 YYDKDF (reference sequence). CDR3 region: CATSRGPGGDGNEQFF. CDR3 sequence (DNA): TGTGCCACCAGCAGAGGGCCAGGGGGTGACGGCAATGAGCAGTTCTTC.

The CDR3 spells CASSLGRDRELFF. The CDR3 nucleotides read TGTGCCAGCAGCTTGGGCAGGGACCGGGAGCTGTTTTTT. The rearrangement uses TRBV5-6 and TRBJ2-2; D could derive from TRBD1 or TRBD2 (5 bases each). CDR3 size: 13 residues. Germline V gene data show CDR1 as SGHDT and CDR2 as YYEEEE. Between the trimmed V and J ends, which lost 0 bases and 9 bases, there was a span of 9 bases.

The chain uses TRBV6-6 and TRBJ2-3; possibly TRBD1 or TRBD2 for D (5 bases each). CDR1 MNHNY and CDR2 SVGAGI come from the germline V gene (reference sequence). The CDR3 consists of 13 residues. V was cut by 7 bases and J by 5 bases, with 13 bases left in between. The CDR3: CASNQGVGDTQYF. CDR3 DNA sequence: TGTGCCAGCAACCAGGGAGTCGGAGATACGCAGTATTTT.

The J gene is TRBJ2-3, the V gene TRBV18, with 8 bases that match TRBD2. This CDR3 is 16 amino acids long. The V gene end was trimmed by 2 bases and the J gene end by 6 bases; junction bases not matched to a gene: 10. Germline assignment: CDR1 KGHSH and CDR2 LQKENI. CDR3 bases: TGTGCCAGCTCACCATCGCCGGGAGGGAGTCAGGATACGCAGTATTTT. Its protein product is CASSPSPGGSQDTQYF.

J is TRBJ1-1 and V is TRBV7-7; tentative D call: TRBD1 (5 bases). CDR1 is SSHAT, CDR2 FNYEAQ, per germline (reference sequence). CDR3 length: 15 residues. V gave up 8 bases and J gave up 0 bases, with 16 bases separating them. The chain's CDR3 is CASQDRRGMNTEAFF. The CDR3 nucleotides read TGTGCCAGCCAAGACCGACGGGGCATGAACACTGAAGCTTTCTTT. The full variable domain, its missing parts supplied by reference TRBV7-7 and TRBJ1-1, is GAGVSQSPRYKVTKRGQDVTLRCDPISSHATLYWYQQALGQGPEFLTYFNYEAQPDKSGLPSDRFSAERPEGSISTLTIQRTEQRDSAMYRCASQDRRGMNTEAFFGQGTRLTVV.

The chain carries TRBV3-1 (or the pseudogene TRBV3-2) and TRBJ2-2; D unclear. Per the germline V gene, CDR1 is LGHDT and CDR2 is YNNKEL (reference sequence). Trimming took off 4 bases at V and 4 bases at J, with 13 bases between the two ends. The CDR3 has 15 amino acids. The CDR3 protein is CASSREAASTGELFF. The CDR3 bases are TGTGCCAGCAGCCGTGAGGCAGCTAGCACCGGGGAGCTGTTTTTT.

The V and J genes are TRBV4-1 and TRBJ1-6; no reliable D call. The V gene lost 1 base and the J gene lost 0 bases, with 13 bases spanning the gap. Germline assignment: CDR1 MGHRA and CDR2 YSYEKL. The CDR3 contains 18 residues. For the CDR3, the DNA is TGCGCCAGCAGCCAAGCCGACTCTATGAGCTCCTATAATTCACCCCTCCACTTT. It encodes CASSQADSMSSYNSPLHF.

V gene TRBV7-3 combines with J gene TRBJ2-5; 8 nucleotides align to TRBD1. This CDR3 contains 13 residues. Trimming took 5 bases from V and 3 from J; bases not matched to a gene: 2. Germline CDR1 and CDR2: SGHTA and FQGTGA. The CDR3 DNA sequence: TGTGCCAGCAGCGAGGACAGGGAAGAGACCCAGTACTTC. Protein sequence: CASSEDREETQYF.

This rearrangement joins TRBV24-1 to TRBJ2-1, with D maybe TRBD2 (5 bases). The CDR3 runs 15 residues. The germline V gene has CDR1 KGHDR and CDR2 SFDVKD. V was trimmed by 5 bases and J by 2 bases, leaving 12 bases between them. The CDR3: CATSGRTSTYNEQFF. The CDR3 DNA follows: TGTGCCACCAGTGGTCGTACTAGTACCTACAATGAGCAGTTCTTC.

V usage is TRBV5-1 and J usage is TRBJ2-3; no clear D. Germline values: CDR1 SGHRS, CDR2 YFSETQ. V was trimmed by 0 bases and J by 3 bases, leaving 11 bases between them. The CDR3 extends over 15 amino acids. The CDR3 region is CASSLGGSRTDTQYF. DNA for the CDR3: TGCGCCAGCAGCTTGGGCGGTAGCAGGACAGATACGCAGTATTTT.

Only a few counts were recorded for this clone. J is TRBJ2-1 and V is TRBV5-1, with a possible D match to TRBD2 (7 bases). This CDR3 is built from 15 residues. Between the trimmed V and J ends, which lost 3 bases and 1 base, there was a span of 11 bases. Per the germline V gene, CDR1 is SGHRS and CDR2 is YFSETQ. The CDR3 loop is CASSWTAGSYNEQFF. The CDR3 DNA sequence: TGCGCCAGCAGCTGGACAGCGGGATCCTACAATGAGCAGTTCTTC.

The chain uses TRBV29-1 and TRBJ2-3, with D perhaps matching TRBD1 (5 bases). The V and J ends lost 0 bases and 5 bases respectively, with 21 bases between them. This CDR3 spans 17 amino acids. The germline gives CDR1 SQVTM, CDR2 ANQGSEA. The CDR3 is CSVEDGATSRGGDTQYF. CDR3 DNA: TGCAGCGTTGAAGATGGGGCGACTTCCCGAGGCGGAGATACGCAGTATTTT.

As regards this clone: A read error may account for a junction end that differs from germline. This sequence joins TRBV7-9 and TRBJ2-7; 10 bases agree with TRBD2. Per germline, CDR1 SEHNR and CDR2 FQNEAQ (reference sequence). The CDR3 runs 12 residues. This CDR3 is CASSLAGAEQYF. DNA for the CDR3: TGTGCCAGCAGCCTAGCGGGGGCCGAGCAGTACTTC.

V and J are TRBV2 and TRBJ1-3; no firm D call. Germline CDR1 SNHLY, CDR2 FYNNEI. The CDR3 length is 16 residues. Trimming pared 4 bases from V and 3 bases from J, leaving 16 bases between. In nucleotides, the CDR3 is TGTGCCAGCAGTGTAGAAAGACCTGAGCATGGAAACACCATATATTTT. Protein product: CASSVERPEHGNTIYF.